Included here is one T cell receptor beta chain sequence, with context. Its antigen is unidentified. This sample was taken from a study of cytomegalovirus exposure and HLA in healthy donors. Researchers ran the PCR with 60 Vbeta and 13 Jbeta primers. Original analysis: Roughly 11 million of the approximately 80 million unique TCR beta chains counted in a later analysis were shared. Assay: immunoSEQ multiplex PCR; the TCRdb copy retains only in-frame clones and omits some. The D gene and trimming were derived from the DNA, and the V and J assignments and clone size from that table. Here the sample table reports tens of thousands of clones. Study-wide findings and caveats: Earlier analysis looked at TCR beta V segments, and most were productive about 87% or about 30% of the time.

Germline loops: CDR1 SQVTM, CDR2 ANQGSEA. This CDR3 has 12 amino acids. The chain combines TRBV29-1 with TRBJ1-1; the D gene is possibly TRBD1 (5 bases). The clonotype originates from a woman aged 30 to 39 in good health and CMV-seropositive. Sample: PBMCs. The CDR3 is CTIHPGTPEAFF. Written as DNA, the CDR3 is TGCACCATACACCCTGGGACTCCTGAAGCTTTCTTT.